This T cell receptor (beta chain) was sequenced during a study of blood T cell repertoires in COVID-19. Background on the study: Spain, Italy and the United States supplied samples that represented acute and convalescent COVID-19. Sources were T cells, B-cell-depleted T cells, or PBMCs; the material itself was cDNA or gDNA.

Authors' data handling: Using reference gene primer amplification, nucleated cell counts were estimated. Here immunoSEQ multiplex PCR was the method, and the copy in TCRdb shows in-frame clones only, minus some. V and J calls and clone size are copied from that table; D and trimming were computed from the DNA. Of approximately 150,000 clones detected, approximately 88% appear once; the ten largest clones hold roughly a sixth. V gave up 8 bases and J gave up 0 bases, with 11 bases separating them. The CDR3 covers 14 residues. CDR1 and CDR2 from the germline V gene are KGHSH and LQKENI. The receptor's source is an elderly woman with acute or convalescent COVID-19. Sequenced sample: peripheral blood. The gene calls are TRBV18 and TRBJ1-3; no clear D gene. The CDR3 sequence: CASLAGGSGNTIYF. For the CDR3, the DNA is TGTGCCAGCCTTGCGGGCGGCTCTGGAAACACCATATATTTT.